This T cell receptor (beta chain) was retrieved from a study of post-analysis software for immune sequencing data. Across the whole study: Several disease courses (relapsing-remitting, secondary progressive and progressive-relapsing) of multiple sclerosis were included. Study conclusions and caveats: Normalized Chao1 diversity was significantly lower in multiple sclerosis patients than in controls. Relative to controls, patients had 4 or 5 TRBV segments at higher frequency, with TRBV5-6, TRBV5-1 and TRBV20-1 among these. F measure showed strong co-clustering of same-batch samples.

Tagging with unique molecular identifiers was a feature of the TCR beta cDNA libraries. Between roughly 1 and 10 million T cells gave rise to some 450,000 cDNA molecules. Using its own MiXCR run on the PCR reads, TCRdb lists one record per CDR3 protein. This sample carries around 180,000 distinct CDR3 sequences, around 28% of them seen once, and the ten largest clones take more than 1.3%. This clonotype was counted between two and nine times. Its antigen is undetermined. This may come from a read error, since a much larger clone is one base off. The germline gives CDR1 MGHRA, CDR2 YSYEKL. This CDR3 is built from 13 residues. With 0 bases removed from V and 6 bases from J, the gap between germline ends came to 9 bases.

The chain uses TRBV4-1 and TRBJ2-7, with D perhaps matching TRBD2 (5 bases). Sequences were obtained from blood. The sequence was collected from a girl under 18 with multiple sclerosis. The CDR3 spells CASSQDVRGEQYF. The CDR3, as DNA: TGCGCCAGCAGCCAAGATGTCCGGGGCGAGCAGTACTTC.